This paragraph covers one T cell receptor beta chain sequence. The antigen it recognizes is unknown. One base away there is no much larger clone; base qualities are not given. The cohort was made up of 650 to 700 healthy bone marrow donors. All cohort members were sampled while nominally healthy, although unrecorded immune exposures were likely present. The donor was CMV seronegative and was included in the group of around 320 seronegative cohort members. Each donor provided a peripheral blood sample, and peripheral blood mononuclear cells were used for TCR beta sequencing. The Qiagen DNeasy Blood Extraction Kit was used to extract genomic DNA from the blood cell samples. Receptors were amplified or captured by the immunoSEQ multiplex PCR assay. For the multiplex PCR, a mixture combining 60 forward primers for TCR Vbeta segments and 13 reverse primers for TCR Jbeta segments was used. A multiplex PCR assay on genomic DNA amplified the CDR3 region of rearranged TCR beta genes. Amplified TCR beta libraries were sequenced as 87-base-pair reads on the Illumina HiSeq System. The published analysis was carried out like this. Across the 640 or so repertoires, a later analysis counted around 80 million unique TCR beta chains, approximately 10 million of which were shared by at least two donors. Raw reads were error-corrected and collapsed into unique sequences with a nearest-neighbor algorithm that merged closely related sequences to remove PCR and sequencing errors. Alignment of CDR3 sequences to IMGT reference sequences was used to assign V, D and J gene segments. For a sequence to be retained, a match of at least six nucleotides to both a V gene segment and a J gene segment was required. Rearrangements were classified as productive when the CDR3 lacked stop codons and remained in frame with V and J, and all other rearrangements were classified as non-productive. CDR3 was defined by IMGT convention, running from the second conserved V-encoded cysteine to the conserved J-encoded phenylalanine. The earlier analysis of 500 to 650 of the donors excluded any sequence lacking an unambiguous match to a single V gene segment. In an earlier analysis of 450 to 700 of the donors, V segments were called functional above 56.7% productive rearrangements and were called segregating when the between-donor standard deviation exceeded 5%. A statistical classification framework was built for diagnosing cytomegalovirus status from the catalog of TCR beta chain sequences. V and J gene assignment, in a later analysis, came from comparing TCR nucleotide sequences with IMGT/GENE-DB human TR gene sequences. Using the TCRdist pipeline, a later analysis assigned CDR3 sequences along with most-parsimonious VDJ recombination scenarios. In a later analysis, every TCR beta chain was defined by the combination of its CDR3 amino acid sequence and its V-gene family, and reads without a unique V-gene family were dropped. As a way to deal with suspected cross-contamination and a sequencing artifact, a later analysis dropped under 600 nucleotide sequences that were highly shared and had low generation probability. In a later analysis, a clonal expansion index for each public chain was calculated from normalized within-repertoire ranks of inferred template counts. A later analysis computed generation probabilities with a VDJ recombination model fitted to out-of-frame rearrangements, and checked the results against IGoR. A later analysis scored TCR-TCR, TCR-HLA and TCR-CMV co-occurrence with hypergeometric tests, applying a repertoire-size bias correction to TCR pairs. In a later analysis, false discovery rates were estimated by permuting HLA or CMV assignments 20 times. A later analysis grouped co-occurring TCRs with DBSCAN, adding TCRdist sequence similarity when clustering within HLA-allele-positive subsets. Co-occurrence clustering excluded repertoires with fewer than 30,000 or more than 120,000 public chains, plus five with anomalous nucleotide sharing. TCRdb provides this immuneACCESS table in a form limited to in-frame rearrangements. Some clones are lacking; in checked studies, under half of them reflect an unresolved V gene, and why the rest are absent is not known. That table furnishes V, J and clone size, whereas the DNA furnished D and trimming. Present in this sample are around 130,000 clones, 65% to 85% of which were seen just once. The leading ten clones occupy approximately 1.1% of the sample.

The sample belongs to a study of cytomegalovirus exposure and HLA in healthy donors (dated by TCRdb to the late 2010s). Background on the whole study: An earlier analysis of approximately 640 of the donors reported 250 to 350 Gb of sequence data and 100 million to 130 million unique TCR beta sequences from about 179 million T cells. All discovery cohort repertoires had been generated on a single sequencing platform. Donor age, sex, ethnicity and CMV serostatus were compiled together with the repertoire data. High-throughput TCR immunosequencing, statistical association of individual TCRs with disease status, and machine learning were combined to predict cytomegalovirus infection status. A later genetic analysis used genome-wide SNP genotypes for about 65% of the roughly 700 donors, treating that subset as a discovery cohort. Typing coverage varied by locus: roughly 629-630 donors for A, B, C, DRB1 and DQB1; roughly 510 for DQA1; about 600 for DPA1; 400 to 480 for DPB1. Rather than drawing on any new phenotypic data, the later analysis identified candidate immune exposures from TCR beta sequences and the way those sequences occurred across donors. In a later analysis, previously published TCR beta repertoires from hundreds of donors were re-analyzed and high-resolution HLA genotyping was added so that TCR occurrence patterns could be studied. An earlier analysis of approximately 580 of the donors used high-throughput TCR beta sequencing to judge whether each TCR beta V gene segment behaved as functional or pseudogenic. An early release covering around 630 HLA-typed donors comprised about 300 gigabases of sequencing data and 85 million or so unique TCR sequences. The study aimed to test whether cataloging public T cell receptors could reveal signatures of past pathogen exposure. In addition to the first cohort of around 670 subjects, a separate validation cohort of 130 or so different subjects was used. Five DR-DQ haplotypes were handled as single units for association and clustering because linkage in the cohort was strong. The T cell repertoires of 666 subjects were profiled by immunosequencing and related to cytomegalovirus serostatus. Among 350 to 400 genotyped donors of the cohort, an average of approximately 240,000 unique TCR beta nucleotide sequences were sequenced per donor, roughly 20% of them non-productive. Both class I and class II loci were covered by HLA typing, at four-digit resolution. The genetic ancestry cluster associated with self-reported Caucasian donors included 80% to 90% of the 398 genotyped donors. Study-wide findings and limitations: Three of the identified cytomegalovirus-associated TCR beta chains were confirmed in vitro to be specific for cytomegalovirus antigens. The 87-base-pair reads could not distinguish some IMGT-functional V segments, including TRBV6-2 and TRBV6-3, so those segments were excluded. In a later analysis, most CMV-associated TCR beta chains were found to appear HLA-restricted, with HLA associations seemingly driven largely by CMV exposure. A group of highly shared sequence variants was considered likely to be a technical artifact of the sequencing pipeline. Presence/absence analyses assumed roughly uniform sequencing depth across donors, an assumption that may not hold. Because HLA typing was missing for some donors at each locus, association tests included only the typed subset. A later analysis reported that several top co-occurrence clusters appeared linked to parvovirus B19, influenza, CMV and Epstein-Barr virus. The classifier was reported to diagnose cytomegalovirus status with high specificity and sensitivity in both the original and validation cohorts. A further reported finding was that TCR beta sequences accurately predicted the HLA-A and HLA-B alleles for most subjects in the first cohort. In the study, about 150 TCR beta chains were listed as associated with cytomegalovirus. In a later genetic analysis, fewer N-insertions in productive TCRs were reported among donors in an Asian-associated ancestry cluster than the approximately 670-donor mean. Approximately 16 rarely observed V segments, including chromosome 9 orphons, were excluded from the earlier analysis of some 590 of the donors because counts were too low. In a later analysis, about 17,000 TCR beta sequences were associated with specific HLA alleles at a false discovery rate of 0.05. For the cohort, immune exposure information was limited to CMV serostatus. A later analysis found that TCR association rates varied across HLA loci, with DRB1 alleles showing the most associated TCRs and HLA-C alleles the fewest. In this cohort, only TCR beta chains were sequenced, and detectable features were limited by the absence of alpha or paired-chain data. Most TCR sequences were seen in very few donors, while some public TCRs were found in many individuals. Compared with equally common non-associated chains, HLA-associated TCR beta chains in a later analysis were more clonally expanded and had lower generation probabilities. In an earlier analysis of 450 to 750 of the donors, most TCR beta V segments appeared in productive rearrangements about 90% or about 30% of the time, broadly matching IMGT annotations. V-gene and J-gene trimming of TCR beta chains was associated with a missense DCLRE1C variant in a later genetic analysis, and the association was replicated in an independent cohort. Strong co-occurrence of HLA alleles, especially DR and DQ, made assigning TCR associations to individual alleles difficult. Correlated functional status among segregating V segments might be attributable to linkage disequilibrium, but an unknown experimental factor could not be ruled out. It was suggested by the authors that the approach could potentially be generalized to other disease states and immunological phenotypes.

The germline V gene gives CDR1 as LGHNA and CDR2 as YSLEER. Unmatched junction bases come to 6, with V trimmed by 4 bases and J by 4 bases. The CDR3 has 14 amino acids, counting the end cysteine and phenylalanine. Here the CDR3 DNA is all that survives: 42 bases in frame from base 1. The sequenced material came from PBMCs. The receptor chain draws on TRBV4-3 and TRBJ1-1; TRBD1 fits 7 bases in the junction. The sequence was collected from a boy younger than 18 in good health and CMV-seronegative. The sequenced DNA is TGCGCCAGCAGCCTAGACAGGGACTCCACTGAAGCTTTCTTT. It translates to CASSLDRDSTEAFF.